A single sample gave rise to the 26 T cell receptor beta chains below, sequenced in a study of graft-versus-host responses after intestinal transplantation. Repertoires were generated with immunoSEQ multiplex PCR, while TCRdb's copy carries only in-frame clones and drops some. The sample records approximately 20,000 clones, roughly 86% being singletons. The sequencing used PBMCs, collected approximately 220 days after intestinal transplant. These receptors originate from a human patient who received an intestinal transplant, so some T cells may come from the graft donor.

The V call is TRBV9, the J call TRBJ1-2; the D is unclear. CDR1 is SGDLS and CDR2 is YYNGEE in the germline V gene. The V and J ends lost 0 bases and 6 bases respectively, with 9 bases between them. The CDR3 is 13 residues long. The CDR3 protein is CASSVAGSHGYTF. The CDR3 DNA reads TGTGCCAGCAGCGTAGCGGGGTCACATGGCTACACCTTC.

V is TRBV7-9 and J is TRBJ1-1, with no clear D. The CDR3 extends over 12 amino acids. The germline CDR1 and CDR2 sequences are SEHNR and FQNEAQ (reference sequence). V lost 1 base and J 1 base, leaving 1 base between the germline ends. CDR3 protein: CASSLENTEAFF. CDR3 DNA: TGTGCCAGCAGCTTAGAGAACACTGAAGCTTTCTTT.

This chain connects TRBV7-6 to TRBJ2-3; 13 nucleotides agree with TRBD2. The CDR3 extends over 20 amino acids. V trimming: 5 bases; J trimming: 6 bases; junction bases outside the gene matches: 20. Germline V lookup: CDR1 SGHVS, CDR2 FNYEAQ. CDR3 protein: CASSPFVVYGLAGEVDTQYF. CDR3 in DNA: TGTGCCAGCAGCCCCTTTGTGGTCTATGGACTAGCGGGGGAGGTGGATACGCAGTATTTT.

The chain joins TRBV11-3 to TRBJ2-3, with D perhaps TRBD1 or TRBD2 (5 bases each). The CDR3 spans 16 residues. V lost 5 bases, J lost 3 bases, and 18 bases lay in between. Germline CDR1 and CDR2: SGHNT and YENEEA. As DNA, the CDR3 is TGTGCCAGCAGCCCCCCCTCACGGGGCGGGACAGATACGCAGTATTTT. Translation gives CASSPPSRGGTDTQYF.

The J gene is TRBJ1-5, the V gene TRBV18; the match to TRBD1 covers 10 bases. CDR1 is KGHSH and CDR2 is LQKENI in the germline V gene. The ends lost 6 bases at V and 6 bases at J; junction bases unmatched: 8. This CDR3 is built from 15 residues. Here the CDR3 reads CASSVDRGLGQPQHF. In nucleotides, the CDR3 is TGTGCCAGCTCCGTTGACAGGGGGCTAGGTCAGCCCCAGCATTTT.

The rearrangement links TRBV7-3 to TRBJ2-5; 8 bases are shared with TRBD1. Germline-derived CDR1 and CDR2 are SGHTA and FQGTGA. After removal of 2 bases from V and 7 bases from J, the junction contained 3 bases not matched to a gene. The CDR3 runs to 13 residues. The CDR3 spells CASSLDRGGTQYF. In DNA, the CDR3 is TGTGCCAGCAGCTTAGACAGGGGAGGGACCCAGTACTTC.

This chain connects TRBV2 to TRBJ1-5; possible D gene TRBD1, 6 bases. V lost 2 bases, J lost 2 bases, and 7 bases lay in between. CDR1 is SNHLY, CDR2 FYNNEI, per germline. The CDR3 has 14 amino acids. As DNA, the CDR3 is TGTGCCAGCAGTGAATCAGGGGGCAATCAGCCCCAGCATTTT. Translated: CASSESGGNQPQHF.

V and J are TRBV29-1 and TRBJ1-2; D is undetermined. Trimming took off 4 bases at V and 4 bases at J, with 10 bases between the two ends. The V gene's germline CDR1 is SQVTM and CDR2 ANQGSEA. CDR3 length equals 12 residues. CDR3 protein: CSVGKDFYGYTF. DNA for the CDR3: TGCAGCGTTGGTAAGGACTTCTATGGCTACACCTTC.

The J gene is TRBJ2-1, the V gene TRBV7-9; TRBD2 is a possible D gene (7 bases). V shed 4 bases and J shed 7 bases, with 20 bases lying between them. Looked up from germline, CDR1 is SEHNR and CDR2 is FQNEAQ (reference sequence). The CDR3 length is 16 residues. CDR3 bases: TGTGCCAGCAGCTCCCCAACAGGCCGGGGGGCGAATGAGCAGTTCTTC. As protein: CASSSPTGRGANEQFF.

The rearrangement joins TRBV11-3 to TRBJ1-3; no definite D call. The germline V gene has CDR1 SGHNT and CDR2 YENEEA. V was trimmed by 1 base and J by 0 bases, leaving 13 bases between them. The CDR3 length is 17 residues. Here the CDR3 reads CASSLGPGSYSGNTIYF. For the CDR3, the DNA is TGTGCCAGCAGCTTAGGTCCGGGGTCCTACTCTGGAAACACCATATATTTT.

The DNA for the CDR3 is TGTGCCAGCAGCTTGGTGGGCACGAGCGAAGGAGGGACCCAGTACTTC. It is translated as CASSLVGTSEGGTQYF. J is TRBJ2-5 and V is TRBV5-4, with D possibly being TRBD2 (5 bases). The CDR3 consists of 16 residues. V was cut by 0 bases and J by 7 bases, with 19 bases left in between. Germline lookup yields CDR1 SGHNT and CDR2 YYREEE (reference sequence).

The rearrangement uses TRBV7-9 and TRBJ1-1, with TRBD1 as a possible D gene (5 bases). Germline V lookup: CDR1 SEHNR, CDR2 FQNEAQ (reference sequence). Trimming shortened V by 2 bases and J by 4 bases, and 11 bases separated the two germline ends. This CDR3 spans 14 amino acids. The CDR3: CASSLFGGGTEAFF. In DNA form, the CDR3 reads TGTGCCAGCAGCTTATTTGGGGGAGGCACTGAAGCTTTCTTT.

The CDR3 spells CASRGQSKNIQYF. The CDR3 DNA reads TGCGCCAGCAGAGGACAGTCCAAAAACATTCAGTACTTC. This chain uses TRBV5-1 with TRBJ2-4, with D possibly matching TRBD1 (6 bases). The CDR3 has 13 amino acids. CDR1 is SGHRS and CDR2 is YFSETQ in the germline V gene. V lost 5 bases, J lost 2 bases, and 8 bases lay in between.

The chain combines TRBV27 with TRBJ1-2, with no clear D. Germline CDR1 is MNHEY and CDR2 is SMNVEV (reference sequence). V was clipped by 0 bases and J by 8 bases, with 13 bases between them. The CDR3 has 14 residues. The CDR3 DNA reads as TGTGCCAGCAGTTTATCCCGGGCCTGGGTGGGCTACACCTTC. It specifies CASSLSRAWVGYTF.

This sequence joins TRBV27 and TRBJ1-5; D possibly corresponds to TRBD1 (6 bases). This CDR3 comprises 20 residues. Per germline, CDR1 MNHEY and CDR2 SMNVEV (reference sequence). V gave up 5 bases and J gave up 0 bases, with 26 bases separating them. The CDR3 DNA is TGTGCCAGCAGTGATATAGGTGGAGGACAGCATATCCGTAGCAATCAGCCCCAGCATTTT. Translating it yields CASSDIGGGQHIRSNQPQHF.

The chain is built from TRBV27 and TRBJ1-2; no reliable D call. The V gene lost 4 bases and the J gene lost 1 base, with 7 bases spanning the gap. The CDR3 has 13 residues. Germline V gives CDR1 MNHEY, CDR2 SMNVEV (reference sequence). CDR3 bases: TGTGCCAGCAGTTCGGCTTATAACTATGGCTACACCTTC. Its translation is CASSSAYNYGYTF.

V usage is TRBV5-4 and J usage is TRBJ1-2; D not resolved. V dropped 4 bases and J dropped 0 bases, with 7 bases sitting between them. CDR1 SGHNT and CDR2 YYREEE come from the germline V gene (reference sequence). The CDR3 has 13 amino acids. In DNA, the CDR3 is TGTGCCAGCAGCCCCAGGACTAACTATGGCTACACCTTC. Amino acid sequence: CASSPRTNYGYTF. Using reference TRBV5-4 and TRBJ1-2 for the parts outside the CDR3, the full variable domain is ETGVTQSPTHLIKTRGQQVTLRCSSQSGHNTVSWYQQALGQGPQFIFQYYREEENGRGNFPPRFSGLQFPNYSSELNVNALELDDSALYLCASSPRTNYGYTFGSGTRLTVV.

The chain couples TRBV6-1 to TRBJ1-4; D ambiguous. The V end lost 0 bases, the J end lost 4 bases, and 18 bases lay between the germline ends. CDR1 MNHNS and CDR2 SASEGT come from the germline V gene. The CDR3 has 18 amino acids. The DNA for the CDR3 is TGTGCCAGCAGTGAAGCGCTTCAAGGAGCGCCCTTTAATGAAAAACTGTTTTTT. Its translation is CASSEALQGAPFNEKLFF.

V and J are TRBV18 and TRBJ2-7; tentative D call: TRBD2 (6 bases). V lost 4 bases and J lost 4, with 17 bases in between. CDR1 KGHSH and CDR2 LQKENI come from the germline V gene. The CDR3 runs 15 residues. CDR3 residues: CASSLGTQFGYEQYF. The CDR3 DNA sequence: TGTGCCAGCTCACTCGGGACTCAATTTGGGTACGAGCAGTACTTC.

The gene calls are TRBV4-1 and TRBJ2-3, with D perhaps TRBD2 (5 bases). Germline CDR1 is MGHRA and CDR2 is YSYEKL. The CDR3 covers 19 residues. V gave up 4 bases and J gave up 2 bases, with 25 bases separating them. The CDR3 reads CASSPPFPLWAGFTDTQYF. The CDR3 nucleotides read TGCGCCAGCAGCCCCCCCTTTCCACTTTGGGCGGGTTTCACAGATACGCAGTATTTT.

This chain joins TRBV5-6 and TRBJ1-5; D possibly corresponds to TRBD1 (6 bases). The germline V gene encodes CDR1 SGHDT and CDR2 YYEEEE. This CDR3 has 14 residues. Trimming stripped 0 bases from V and 2 bases from J, with 6 bases between. CDR3 DNA: TGTGCCAGCAGCTTGGACAGGGGCAATCAGCCCCAGCATTTT. Encoded protein: CASSLDRGNQPQHF.

The J gene is TRBJ2-2, the V gene TRBV9; D not resolved. CDR1 and CDR2 from the germline V gene are SGDLS and YYNGEE. With 2 bases removed from V and 6 bases from J, the gap between germline ends came to 8 bases. There are 13 residues in the CDR3. The CDR3 reads CASSVSTSGELFF. CDR3 bases: TGTGCCAGCAGCGTTTCCACGTCCGGGGAGCTGTTTTTT.

This chain connects TRBV4-1 to TRBJ2-3; D possibly corresponds to TRBD2 (5 bases). CDR1 and CDR2 (germline): MGHRA, YSYEKL. V was clipped by 2 bases and J by 2 bases, with 14 bases between them. The CDR3 contains 16 residues. The CDR3, as DNA: TGCGCCAGCAGCCAATATCCTGCGGGCAACACAGATACGCAGTATTTT. Translated: CASSQYPAGNTDTQYF.

This chain connects TRBV12-2 to TRBJ2-3; the table gives TRBD2 as D, unverified against the DNA. TRBV12-2 is marked as a pseudogene. The CDR3 length is 12 residues. The CDR3 reads CASRLTTDTQYF. The DNA for the CDR3 is TGTGCAAGTCGCTTGACTACAGATACGCAGTATTTT.

The V and J genes are TRBV30 and TRBJ2-1; D is unclear. The CDR3 has 15 amino acids. The germline CDR1 and CDR2 sequences are GTSNPN and SVGIG (reference sequence). Deletions cut 2 bases from V and 5 bases from J, with 16 bases between. The CDR3 sequence is CAWSWGSSDNNEQFF. In nucleotides, the CDR3 is TGTGCCTGGAGTTGGGGTAGCAGCGATAACAATGAGCAGTTCTTC.

V is TRBV18 and J is TRBJ1-2, with D unresolved. The CDR3 sequence is 14 residues long. The V end lost 1 base, the J end lost 2 bases, and 8 bases lay between the germline ends. CDR1 is KGHSH and CDR2 is LQKENI in the germline V gene. The CDR3 DNA reads as TGTGCCAGCTCACCACTTCAAGAAAACTATGGCTACACCTTC. This codes for CASSPLQENYGYTF.